These 27 T cell receptor beta chains were sequenced from one sample in a study of blood T cell repertoires in COVID-19. Using immunoSEQ multiplex PCR, the repertoire was profiled, and TCRdb retains in-frame clones only, with some absent. Among approximately 390,000 clones, about 89% were seen once, and the ten largest hold about 2.1%. Input material: peripheral blood. The receptors originated from a woman in her sixties with COVID-19, enrolled during active disease.

The V call is TRBV5-1, the J call TRBJ2-3, with 15 bases lining up with TRBD2. CDR3 length: 17 amino acids. Trimming cost V 3 bases and J 3 bases; bases outside gene matches: 5. Per the germline V gene, CDR1 is SGHRS and CDR2 is YFSETQ. CDR3 residues: CASSSSGLAGGTDTQYF. The CDR3, as DNA: TGCGCCAGCAGCTCCTCGGGACTAGCGGGGGGAACAGATACGCAGTATTTT.

The chain links TRBV6-5 to TRBJ2-1, with TRBD2 matching over 10 bases. The CDR3 runs to 16 residues. Germline CDR1 and CDR2: MNHEY and SVGAGI. V trimming: 4 bases; J trimming: 0 bases; junction bases outside the gene matches: 3. DNA of the CDR3: TGTGCCAGCAGTTCACCTAGCGGGGGCTCCTACAATGAGCAGTTCTTC. Its protein product is CASSSPSGGSYNEQFF.

Written as DNA, the CDR3 is TGTGCCAGCAGCTCACCTCAGGGGGAGCAGTTCTTC. The encoded protein is CASSSPQGEQFF. The V gene is TRBV11-3, the J gene TRBJ2-1, with D perhaps matching TRBD1 (6 bases). Trimming removed 4 bases from V and 10 bases from J, with 11 bases in between. This CDR3 spans 12 amino acids. Germline CDR1 and CDR2: SGHNT and YENEEA.

The rearrangement joins TRBV4-2 to TRBJ1-2; D call uncertain. The CDR3 length is 13 residues. The V end was cut by 0 bases, the J end by 5 bases, with 7 bases between. Germline lookup yields CDR1 LGHNA and CDR2 YNFKEQ. The DNA for the CDR3 is TGTGCCAGCAGCCAAGACTTCCAGTATGGCTACACCTTC. Translating it yields CASSQDFQYGYTF.

This clone was seen once. J is TRBJ1-5 and V is TRBV19; TRBD1 agrees at 9 bases. V was pared by 1 base and J by 7 bases, with 5 bases of the junction left unmatched. Germline V lookup: CDR1 LNHDA, CDR2 SQIVND (reference sequence). The CDR3 has 15 residues. This CDR3 is CASSIAGTGFQPQHF. The DNA for the CDR3 is TGTGCCAGTAGTATAGCCGGGACAGGGTTCCAGCCCCAGCATTTT.

The chain employs TRBV5-8 and TRBJ1-5; no clear D gene. Germline assignment: CDR1 SGHTS and CDR2 YDEGEE. V was clipped by 4 bases and J by 1 base, with 9 bases between them. This CDR3 spans 14 amino acids. CDR3 in DNA: TGTGCCAGCAGCCCAAGGGAGAGCAATCAGCCCCAGCATTTT. This translates into CASSPRESNQPQHF.

The CDR3, as DNA: TGTGCCAGCAGTGAAAACAACAGGGGCGGTGAAAAACTGTTTTTT. Translated, it gives CASSENNRGGEKLFF. V usage is TRBV6-1 and J usage is TRBJ1-4; 7 bases are a match to TRBD1. The length of the CDR3 is 15 residues. V dropped 2 bases and J dropped 7; count of bases not matched to a gene: 7. CDR1 MNHNS and CDR2 SASEGT come from the germline V gene.

Comment on this clone: The identical CDR3 is also encoded by other nucleotide sequences in the sample. V usage is TRBV5-1 and J usage is TRBJ2-3; possible D gene TRBD2, 5 bases. The CDR3 sequence is 14 residues long. Germline CDR1 reads SGHRS; CDR2 reads YFSETQ. Trimming cost V 0 bases and J 1 base, with 6 bases left between them. CDR3 loop: CASSLAGGTDTQYF. CDR3 bases: TGCGCCAGCAGCTTGGCCGGGGGCACAGATACGCAGTATTTT.

The V and J genes are TRBV18 and TRBJ1-6, with D possibly matching TRBD1 (6 bases). Germline V lookup: CDR1 KGHSH, CDR2 LQKENI. CDR3 length equals 14 residues. V dropped 3 bases and J dropped 8 bases, with 11 bases sitting between them. DNA of the CDR3: TGTGCCAGCTCACCGACGGACAGCTATTCACCCCTCCACTTT. Translated, it gives CASSPTDSYSPLHF.

The rearrangement links TRBV19 to TRBJ1-6, with TRBD1 as a possible D gene (6 bases). With 10 bases removed from V and 1 base from J, the gap between germline ends came to 17 bases. This CDR3 region has 16 residues. Germline V lookup: CDR1 LNHDA, CDR2 SQIVND (reference sequence). CDR3 sequence: CATRPVGASYNSPLHF. Here the CDR3 DNA reads TGTGCCACTCGGCCGGTGGGGGCATCCTATAATTCACCCCTCCACTTT.

This clone was seen only a few times. The genes are TRBV7-9 and TRBJ1-3, with unresolved D. This CDR3 contains 14 residues. Germline CDR1 is SEHNR and CDR2 is FQNEAQ (reference sequence). Deletions cut 0 bases from V and 0 bases from J, with 3 bases between. In DNA form, the CDR3 reads TGTGCCAGCAGCTTAGCTCTCTCTGGAAACACCATATATTTT. Encoded protein: CASSLALSGNTIYF.

The rearrangement uses TRBV3-1 (or the pseudogene TRBV3-2) and TRBJ1-5; the D is unclear. Germline values: CDR1 LGHDT, CDR2 YNNKEL (reference sequence). The CDR3 totals 14 residues. The V end was cut by 1 base, the J end by 9 bases, with 13 bases between. The CDR3 region is CASSQGPRRLPQHF. The CDR3 DNA follows: TGTGCCAGCAGCCAAGGTCCCCGCAGGTTGCCCCAGCATTTT.

CDR3 in DNA: TGTGCCAGCAGCCAACTAGCGGGGAAGGAGACCCAGTACTTC. Residues: CASSQLAGKETQYF. V and J are TRBV3-1 (or the pseudogene TRBV3-2) and TRBJ2-5, with 9 bases matching TRBD2. The ends lost 2 bases at V and 5 bases at J; junction bases unmatched: 3. Germline V CDR1 and CDR2: LGHDT, YNNKEL (reference sequence). This CDR3 is built from 14 residues.

The rearrangement uses TRBV12-3 or TRBV12-4 and TRBJ1-1, with D possibly being TRBD1 (6 bases). The V and J ends lost 4 bases and 4 bases respectively, with 10 bases between them. The CDR3 covers 13 residues. CDR3 coding DNA: TGTGCCAGCAGTTCCGACAGGACCACTGAAGCTTTCTTT. It translates to CASSSDRTTEAFF.

The rearrangement joins TRBV9 to TRBJ1-1, with TRBD1 as a possible D gene (5 bases). Trimming stripped 0 bases from V and 4 bases from J, with 10 bases between. Germline V gene sequence: CDR1 SGDLS, CDR2 YYNGEE. This CDR3 region has 14 residues. Here the CDR3 reads CASSVADRPTEAFF. In DNA form, the CDR3 reads TGTGCCAGCAGCGTAGCCGACAGACCCACTGAAGCTTTCTTT.

This chain uses TRBV9 with TRBJ2-2; 11 nucleotides match TRBD1. Per the germline V gene, CDR1 is SGDLS and CDR2 is YYNGEE. There are 16 residues in the CDR3. Losses at the gene ends were 4 bases for V and 7 bases for J; bases not matched to a gene: 9. CDR3 DNA sequence: TGTGCCAGCAGCTTTGCCCGGGACAGGGGGTTCGGGGAGCTGTTTTTT. It codes for CASSFARDRGFGELFF.

The genes are TRBV18 and TRBJ1-4, with D unclear. This CDR3 region has 13 residues. Germline V gene data show CDR1 as KGHSH and CDR2 as LQKENI. V was clipped by 0 bases and J by 8 bases, with 7 bases between them. The CDR3 is CASSPPEAEKLFF. The CDR3 nucleotides are TGTGCCAGCTCACCACCGGAGGCCGAAAAACTGTTTTTT.

This chain links TRBV19 with TRBJ2-7; TRBD1 aligns across 9 bases. CDR1 LNHDA and CDR2 SQIVND come from the germline V gene (reference sequence). V dropped 4 bases and J dropped 1; count of bases not matched to a gene: 5. The CDR3 has 15 amino acids. The DNA for the CDR3 is TGTGCCAGTAGTAATCGGGACAGGGTTTCCTACGAGCAGTACTTC. Translation gives CASSNRDRVSYEQYF.

The chain carries TRBV12-5 and TRBJ1-4; no definite D call. Germline lookup yields CDR1 LGHNT and CDR2 FRNRAP. The CDR3 runs 12 residues. The CDR3 nucleotides are TGTCCCCTTGAGGCGGAGAATGAAAAACTGTTTTTT. It translates to CPLEAENEKLFF.

The chain joins TRBV29-1 to TRBJ1-3; unclear D gene. The CDR3 loop spans 13 amino acids. V was pared by 3 bases and J by 1 base, with 7 bases between. The germline V gene has CDR1 SQVTM and CDR2 ANQGSEA. CDR3 coding DNA: TGCAGCGTTGATTCGGGGTCTGGAAACACCATATATTTT. It is translated as CSVDSGSGNTIYF.

This clone was detected only a few times. The genes are TRBV5-1 and TRBJ2-3; TRBD2 matches at 7 bases. After removal of 0 bases from V and 2 bases from J, the junction contained 3 bases not matched to a gene. Per germline, CDR1 SGHRS and CDR2 YFSETQ. The length of the CDR3 is 15 residues. CDR3 DNA: TGCGCCAGCAGCTTGGTCGGGGGGAACACAGATACGCAGTATTTT. Translated: CASSLVGGNTDTQYF.

This chain uses TRBV7-2 with TRBJ1-6; tentatively, D is TRBD1 (5 bases). Trimming pared 4 bases from V and 7 bases from J, leaving 14 bases between. CDR3 length: 15 residues. Per germline, CDR1 SGHTA and CDR2 FQGNSA. CDR3: CASSYVGGVNSPLHF. The DNA of the CDR3 is TGTGCCAGCAGCTACGTGGGAGGGGTGAATTCACCCCTCCACTTT. The whole variable domain, filled in from reference TRBV7-2 and TRBJ1-6, reads GAGVSQSPSNKVTEKGKDVELRCDPISGHTALYWYRQSLGQGLEFLIYFQGNSAPDKSGLPSDRFSAERTGGSVSTLTIQRTQQEDSAVYLCASSYVGGVNSPLHFGNGTRLTVT.

This clone appeared once. The chain has TRBV2 and TRBJ2-3; 10 bases are shared with TRBD1. The trim removed 11 bases at V and 3 bases at J, leaving 11 bases unmatched. This CDR3 has 15 amino acids. In germline, CDR1 is SNHLY, CDR2 FYNNEI. This CDR3 is CASNHRTGGTDTQYF. The CDR3 DNA reads TGTGCCTCGAATCACAGGACAGGGGGGACAGATACGCAGTATTTT.

The chain couples TRBV2 to TRBJ2-3; TRBD1 aligns across 10 bases. Trimming at V came to 7 bases and at J to 3 bases, leaving 7 bases not matched to a gene. This CDR3 region has 15 residues. Germline lookup yields CDR1 SNHLY and CDR2 FYNNEI. Here the CDR3 reads CASTLRDRGTDTQYF. The CDR3 DNA reads as TGTGCCAGCACTCTGCGGGACAGGGGAACAGATACGCAGTATTTT. Combining the CDR3 with reference TRBV2 and TRBJ2-3 gives the whole variable domain EPEVTQTPSHQVTQMGQEVILRCVPISNHLYFYWYRQILGQKVEFLVSFYNNEISEKSEIFDDQFSVERPDGSNFTLKIRSTKLEDSAMYFCASTLRDRGTDTQYFGPGTRLTVL.

This chain joins TRBV19 and TRBJ2-5, with 8 bases that match TRBD1. The J segment lost 5 bases and the V segment lost 3 bases, leaving 8 bases of the junction unmatched. The CDR3 has 15 amino acids. Looked up from germline, CDR1 is LNHDA and CDR2 is SQIVND (reference sequence). The CDR3 DNA reads as TGTGCCAGTAGTATGTGGAAGGACAGGGCCGAGACCCAGTACTTC. It specifies CASSMWKDRAETQYF.

This clone was seen more than once but under ten times. The rearrangement uses TRBV6-5 and TRBJ2-1; D not resolved. Germline values: CDR1 MNHEY, CDR2 SVGAGI. The CDR3 sequence is 12 residues long. V lost 6 bases and J 10 bases, leaving 13 bases between the germline ends. The CDR3 region is CASRQTFGEQFF. As DNA, the CDR3 is TGTGCCAGCAGACAGACATTTGGGGAGCAGTTCTTC.

V is TRBV13 and J is TRBJ2-7; D might be TRBD1 (7 bases). CDR1 PRHDT and CDR2 FYEKMQ come from the germline V gene (reference sequence). V was clipped by 6 bases and J by 3 bases, with 15 bases between them. The CDR3 is made up of 14 amino acids. The CDR3: CASRVAGQRYEQYF. As DNA, the CDR3 is TGTGCCAGCAGAGTCGCGGGACAGCGCTACGAGCAGTACTTC.